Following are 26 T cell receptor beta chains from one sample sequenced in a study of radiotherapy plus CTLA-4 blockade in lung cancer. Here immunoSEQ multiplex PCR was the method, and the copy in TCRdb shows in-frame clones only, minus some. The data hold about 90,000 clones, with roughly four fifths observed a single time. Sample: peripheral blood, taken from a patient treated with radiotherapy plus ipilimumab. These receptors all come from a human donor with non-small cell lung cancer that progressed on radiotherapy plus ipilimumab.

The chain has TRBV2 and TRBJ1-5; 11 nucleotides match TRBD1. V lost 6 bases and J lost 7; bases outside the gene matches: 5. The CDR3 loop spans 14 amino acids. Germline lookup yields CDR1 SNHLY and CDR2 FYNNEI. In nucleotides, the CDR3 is TGTGCCAGCAGCGGGACAGGGGGGTTGCAGCCCCAGCATTTT. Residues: CASSGTGGLQPQHF. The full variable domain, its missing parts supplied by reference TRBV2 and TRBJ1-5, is EPEVTQTPSHQVTQMGQEVILRCVPISNHLYFYWYRQILGQKVEFLVSFYNNEISEKSEIFDDQFSVERPDGSNFTLKIRSTKLEDSAMYFCASSGTGGLQPQHFGDGTRLSIL.

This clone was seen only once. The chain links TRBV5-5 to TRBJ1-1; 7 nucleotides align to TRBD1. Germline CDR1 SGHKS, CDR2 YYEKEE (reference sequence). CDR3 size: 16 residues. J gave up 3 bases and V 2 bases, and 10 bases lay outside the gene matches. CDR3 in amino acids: CASSFSWDSFDTEAFF. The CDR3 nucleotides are TGTGCCAGCAGCTTTTCATGGGACAGTTTTGACACTGAAGCTTTCTTT.

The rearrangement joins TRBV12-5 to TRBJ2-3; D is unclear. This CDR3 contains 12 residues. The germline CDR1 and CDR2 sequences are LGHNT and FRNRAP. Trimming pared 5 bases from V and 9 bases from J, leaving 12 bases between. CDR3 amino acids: CASGTYQETQYF. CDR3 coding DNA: TGTGCTAGTGGTACCTACCAGGAGACGCAGTATTTT.

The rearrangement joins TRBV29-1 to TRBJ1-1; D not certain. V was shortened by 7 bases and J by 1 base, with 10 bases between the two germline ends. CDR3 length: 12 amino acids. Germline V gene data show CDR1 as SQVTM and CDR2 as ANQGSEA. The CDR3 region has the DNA TGCAGCGGTGGAGACGGGAACACTGAAGCTTTCTTT. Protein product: CSGGDGNTEAFF.

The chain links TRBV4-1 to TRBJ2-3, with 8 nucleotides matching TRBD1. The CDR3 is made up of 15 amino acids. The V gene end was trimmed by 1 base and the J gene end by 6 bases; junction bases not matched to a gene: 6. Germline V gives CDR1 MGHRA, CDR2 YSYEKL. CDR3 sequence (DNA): TGCGCCAGCAGCCAAGGAGGACAGGGTGCGGATACGCAGTATTTT. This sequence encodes CASSQGGQGADTQYF.

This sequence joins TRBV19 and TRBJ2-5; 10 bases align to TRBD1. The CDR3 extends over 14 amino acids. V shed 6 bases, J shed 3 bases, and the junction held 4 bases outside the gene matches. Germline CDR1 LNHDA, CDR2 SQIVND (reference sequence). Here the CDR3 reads CASRRQGAKETQYF. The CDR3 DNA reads TGTGCCAGTAGGCGACAGGGGGCGAAAGAGACCCAGTACTTC.

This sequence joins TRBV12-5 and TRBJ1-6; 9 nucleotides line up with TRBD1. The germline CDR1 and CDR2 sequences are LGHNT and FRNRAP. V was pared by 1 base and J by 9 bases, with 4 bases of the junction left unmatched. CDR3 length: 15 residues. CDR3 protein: CASGLAGTGTSPLHF. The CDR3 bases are TGTGCTAGTGGTTTGGCCGGGACAGGGACTTCACCCCTCCACTTT.

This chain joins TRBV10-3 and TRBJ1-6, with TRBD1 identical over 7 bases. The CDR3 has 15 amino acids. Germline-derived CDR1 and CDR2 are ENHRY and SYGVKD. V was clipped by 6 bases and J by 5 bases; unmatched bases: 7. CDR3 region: CAISRDRENNSPLHF. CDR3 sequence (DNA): TGTGCCATCAGCCGGGACAGAGAGAATAATTCACCCCTCCACTTT.

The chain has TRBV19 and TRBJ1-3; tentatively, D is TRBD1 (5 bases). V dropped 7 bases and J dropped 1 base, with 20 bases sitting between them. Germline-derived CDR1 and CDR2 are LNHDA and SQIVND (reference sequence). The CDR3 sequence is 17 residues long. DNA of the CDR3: TGTGCCAGTAAAAGGGGAAATTGGCTAAGGTCTGGAAACACCATATATTTT. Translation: CASKRGNWLRSGNTIYF.

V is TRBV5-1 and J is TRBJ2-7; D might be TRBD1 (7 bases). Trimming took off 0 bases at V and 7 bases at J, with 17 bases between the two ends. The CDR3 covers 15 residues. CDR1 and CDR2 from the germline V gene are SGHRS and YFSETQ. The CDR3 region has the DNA TGCGCCAGCAGCTTGGGCGGGACAGCCTCTAAGGAGCAGTACTTC. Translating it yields CASSLGGTASKEQYF.

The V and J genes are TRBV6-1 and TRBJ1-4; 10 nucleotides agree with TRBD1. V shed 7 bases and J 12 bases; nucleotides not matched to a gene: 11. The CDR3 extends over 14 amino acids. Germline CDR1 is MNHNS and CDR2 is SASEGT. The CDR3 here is CASTEGQGTSELFF. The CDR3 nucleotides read TGTGCCAGCACTGAGGGACAGGGGACGTCGGAACTGTTTTTT.

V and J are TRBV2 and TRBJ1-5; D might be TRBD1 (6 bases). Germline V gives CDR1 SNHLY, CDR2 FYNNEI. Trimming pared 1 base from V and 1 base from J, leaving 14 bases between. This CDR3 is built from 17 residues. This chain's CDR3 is CASSEVTGLYSNQPQHF. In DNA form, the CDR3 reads TGTGCCAGCAGTGAAGTCACAGGGTTGTACAGCAATCAGCCCCAGCATTTT.

CDR3 sequence reads: CARRTGEESYNSPLHF. In DNA form, the CDR3 reads TGCGCCAGAAGAACCGGGGAAGAGTCCTATAATTCACCCCTCCACTTT. The V call is TRBV10-1, the J call TRBJ1-6; D gene ambiguous. Deletions cut 9 bases from V and 1 base from J, with 16 bases between. Germline-derived CDR1 and CDR2 are WNHNN and SYGVQD (reference sequence). This CDR3 region has 16 residues.

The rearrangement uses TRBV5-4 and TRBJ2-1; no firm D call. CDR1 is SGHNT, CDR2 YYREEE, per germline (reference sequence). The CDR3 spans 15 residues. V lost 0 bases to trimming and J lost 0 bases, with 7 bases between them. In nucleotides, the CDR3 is TGTGCCAGCAGCTTGGATGGAAGCTCCTACAATGAGCAGTTCTTC. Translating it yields CASSLDGSSYNEQFF.

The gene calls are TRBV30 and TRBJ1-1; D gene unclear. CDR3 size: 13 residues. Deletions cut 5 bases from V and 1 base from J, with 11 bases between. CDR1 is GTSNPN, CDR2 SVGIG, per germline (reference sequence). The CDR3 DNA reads TGTGCCTGGTCCCAGGCGGCGAACACTGAAGCTTTCTTT. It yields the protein CAWSQAANTEAFF. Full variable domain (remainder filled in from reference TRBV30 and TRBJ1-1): SQTIHQWPATLVQPVGSPLSLECTVEGTSNPNLYWYRQAAGRGLQLLFYSVGIGQISSEVPQNLSASRPQDRQFILSSKKLLLSDSGFYLCAWSQAANTEAFFGQGTRLTVV.

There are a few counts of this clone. The CDR3 protein is CASSLDRGIIYGYTF. CDR3 bases: TGCGCCAGCAGCTTGGATCGGGGGATTATCTATGGCTACACCTTC. This chain uses TRBV5-1 with TRBJ1-2, with a tentative D call TRBD1 (5 bases). Germline V lookup: CDR1 SGHRS, CDR2 YFSETQ. Trimming removed 0 bases at V and 4 bases at J, with 13 bases between. The CDR3 has 15 amino acids. The entire variable domain, with the rest obtained from reference TRBV5-1 and TRBJ1-2, is as follows: KAGVTQTPRYLIKTRGQQVTLSCSPISGHRSVSWYQQTPGQGLQFLFEYFSETQRNKGNFPGRFSGRQFSNSRSEMNVSTLELGDSALYLCASSLDRGIIYGYTFGSGTRLTVV.

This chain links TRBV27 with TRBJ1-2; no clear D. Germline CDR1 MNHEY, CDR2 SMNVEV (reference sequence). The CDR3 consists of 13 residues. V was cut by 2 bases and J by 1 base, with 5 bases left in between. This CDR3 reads CASSLQLNYGYTF. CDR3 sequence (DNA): TGTGCCAGCAGTTTACAGCTTAACTATGGCTACACCTTC.

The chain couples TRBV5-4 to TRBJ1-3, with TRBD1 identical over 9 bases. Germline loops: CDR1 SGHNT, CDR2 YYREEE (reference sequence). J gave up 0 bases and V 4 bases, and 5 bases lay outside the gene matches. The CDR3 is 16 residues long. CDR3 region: CASSPGQGLSGNTIYF. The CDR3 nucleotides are TGTGCCAGCAGCCCGGGACAGGGCCTCTCTGGAAACACCATATATTTT.

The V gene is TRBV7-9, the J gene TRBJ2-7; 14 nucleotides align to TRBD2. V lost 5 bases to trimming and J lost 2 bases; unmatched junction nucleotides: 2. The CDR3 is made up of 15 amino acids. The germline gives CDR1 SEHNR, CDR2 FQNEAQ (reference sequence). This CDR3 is CASSQGLAGAYEQYF. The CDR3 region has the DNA TGTGCCAGCAGCCAGGGACTAGCGGGAGCCTACGAGCAGTACTTC.

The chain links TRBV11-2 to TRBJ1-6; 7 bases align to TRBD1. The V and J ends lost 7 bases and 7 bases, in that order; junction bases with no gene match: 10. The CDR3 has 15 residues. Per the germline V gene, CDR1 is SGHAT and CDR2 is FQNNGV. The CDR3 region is CASTWGTAGNSPLHF. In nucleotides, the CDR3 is TGTGCCAGCACCTGGGGGACAGCGGGGAATTCACCCCTCCACTTT.

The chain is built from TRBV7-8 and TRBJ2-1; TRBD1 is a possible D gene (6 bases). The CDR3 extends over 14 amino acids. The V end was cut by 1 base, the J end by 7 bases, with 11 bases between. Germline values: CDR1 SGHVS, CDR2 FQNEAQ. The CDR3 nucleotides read TGTGCCAGCAGCTTAGGGTCAGGGGTTAATGAGCAGTTCTTC. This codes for CASSLGSGVNEQFF.

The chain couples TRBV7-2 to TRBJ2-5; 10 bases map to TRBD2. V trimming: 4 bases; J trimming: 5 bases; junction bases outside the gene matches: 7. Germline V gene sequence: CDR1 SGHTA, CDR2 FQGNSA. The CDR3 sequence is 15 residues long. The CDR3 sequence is CASSWTSGSRETQYF. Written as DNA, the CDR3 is TGTGCCAGCAGCTGGACTAGCGGAAGTAGGGAGACCCAGTACTTC.

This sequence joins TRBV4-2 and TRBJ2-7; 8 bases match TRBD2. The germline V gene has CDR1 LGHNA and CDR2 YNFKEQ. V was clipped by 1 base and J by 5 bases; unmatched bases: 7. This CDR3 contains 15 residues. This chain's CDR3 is CASSQGPGGFDEQYF. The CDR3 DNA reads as TGTGCCAGCAGCCAAGGTCCGGGAGGGTTCGACGAGCAGTACTTC.

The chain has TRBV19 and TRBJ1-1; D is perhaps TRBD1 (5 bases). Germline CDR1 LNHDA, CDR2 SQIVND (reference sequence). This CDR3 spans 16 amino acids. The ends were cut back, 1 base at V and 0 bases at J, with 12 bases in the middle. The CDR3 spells CASSIGGRIMNTEAFF. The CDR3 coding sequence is TGTGCCAGTAGTATAGGGGGCAGAATAATGAACACTGAAGCTTTCTTT.

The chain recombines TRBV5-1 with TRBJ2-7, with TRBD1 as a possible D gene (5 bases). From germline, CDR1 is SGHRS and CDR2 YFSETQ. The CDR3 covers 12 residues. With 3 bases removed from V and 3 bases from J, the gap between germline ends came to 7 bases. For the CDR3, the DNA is TGCGCCAGCAGCTCCGACAGCTACGAGCAGTACTTC. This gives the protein CASSSDSYEQYF.

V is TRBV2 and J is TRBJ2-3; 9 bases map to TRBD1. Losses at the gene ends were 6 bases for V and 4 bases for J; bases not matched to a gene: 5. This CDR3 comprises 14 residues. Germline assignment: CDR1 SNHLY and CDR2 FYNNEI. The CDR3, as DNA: TGTGCCAGCAGGCAGGGGACAGGGTCAGATACGCAGTATTTT. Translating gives CASRQGTGSDTQYF.